This record covers a single TCR beta chain. Its antigen is not identified. Assay: immunoSEQ multiplex PCR; the TCRdb copy retains only in-frame clones and omits some. The sample carries 15,000 to 20,000 clones, about 78% recorded once. The data derive from a study of vaccination effects on CD4 cells after COVID-19. In the ViraFEST assay, antigen-specific CD4+ clonotypes were identified by expansion after peptide-pool stimulation. A 10-day culture period preceded the isolation of CD4+ T cells. The vaccine given was either BNT162b2 or mRNA-1273, in two doses. The CDR3 has 14 amino acids. Germline CDR1 is SNHLY and CDR2 is FYNNEI. Trimming stripped 6 bases from V and 2 bases from J, with 11 bases between.

V is TRBV2 and J is TRBJ1-5; D possibly corresponds to TRBD1 (5 bases). This sequence was found in a human donor who received a COVID-19 vaccine. This material consisted of CD4+ T cells from PBMCs cultured with HCoV-NL63 spike peptides, taken after COVID-19 vaccination. The CDR3 is CASSQGRGNQPQHF. CDR3 nucleotides: TGTGCCAGCAGCCAGGGTAGAGGCAATCAGCCCCAGCATTTT.